The entry that follows covers one T cell receptor (beta chain) sequence. Its binding antigen is unknown. No per-base quality is available; no much larger clone lies one base away. The sample comes from a study of blood T cells in healthy people across ages (dated by TCRdb to between 2014 and 2016). Background for the entire study: In model experiments, template switching captured roughly one uniquely barcoded TCR beta cDNA molecule for every two T cells. The donors were divided into four age groups: young (average around 16 years), middle-aged (approximately 39), aged (about 61) and long-lived (around 87). For two donors (one aged 18 to 30 and one aged 80 or older), the study analyzed two additional independent replicas of 1 million unique cDNA reads from the same blood draw. Age-related changes in TCR beta repertoire diversity were measured in the study by deep sequencing normalized with unique cDNA molecular identifiers.

The roughly 39 donors, aged 6 to 90 years, were systemically healthy Caucasian individuals from Russia. Approximately 9.3 milliliters of peripheral blood were collected from each donor into EDTA-treated Vacutainer tubes. PBMCs were isolated by Ficoll-Paque density-gradient centrifugation, with at least 6 million obtained per sample. Total RNA, at least 6 micrograms per sample, was extracted from PBMCs with Trizol reagent. The percentages of naive CD45RAhigh/CD27high T cells were determined by flow cytometry on a PBMC aliquot from every donor. Paper-wide results and their limitations: The long-lived group showed more naive CD4+ T cells, fewer expanded clones and increased TCR diversity than the aged group, suggesting age selection. Estimates of total diversity based on one million sequenced T cells were regarded as lower bounds and as underestimates. There was a strong correlation between observed TCR beta diversity and the percentage of naive T cells measured by flow cytometry. Since profiling was done on bulk unsorted PBMCs, naive and antigen-experienced compartments could not be conclusively compared. As age increased, observed TCR beta diversity per million T cells dropped in a roughly linear way, and a significant reduction was already evident by age 40. Because donor CMV infection status was unknown, age-related changes in expanded clonotypes were potentially confounded.

Receptors were amplified or captured by 5' RACE. Instrument on record: Illumina HiSeq 2500. A second PCR of about 6 to 11 cycles was run with a J-beta primer mix and a sample-barcoded 5' primer. A template-switch 5' adaptor carrying 12 random nucleotides introduced a unique molecular identifier onto each TCR beta cDNA molecule. Each sample yielded at least 3 million CDR3-containing paired-end reads. First-strand cDNA was synthesized from all RNA with the Mint cDNA synthesis kit, primed by a TRBC-specific oligonucleotide. After uracil-DNA glycosylase treatment, a first 18-cycle PCR used universal primers M1SS and BC2_uni_R on all cDNA. Processing in the source paper ran as follows. Each sample was normalized by randomly selecting 1 million high-quality reads, each carrying a distinct molecular identifier. Reads with shared molecular identifiers were discarded instead of being binned into consensus sequences. CDR3 identification, clonotype clustering and error correction used MiTCR with a Q25 quality threshold and the strictest error-elimination algorithm. Lower-bound total TCR beta diversity was estimated with a nonparametric unseen species model using Euler transformation. TCRdb reanalyzed the raw reads on its own, using fastp at Q25 for trimming and MiXCR for clone calling, and kept in-frame beta chains. Rows are unified per CDR3 protein, each entry keeping the most common DNA and genes. None of the V and J calls come from the authors' own analysis; TCRdb made them. The sample records 450,000 to 650,000 distinct CDR3 sequences, about 25% of which are singletons. The ten largest make up 8.7% of the sample.

The same sample was also studied in work on T cells of mothers and their children. Reported in the second study: The donors were nine systemically healthy Caucasian individuals, made up of three mothers and their six children. cDNA synthesis used all of the extracted RNA, with 1.5 ug of RNA in each 15 ul reaction. In the second PCR, the M1S primer introduced both the sample barcodes and 2-4 random nucleotides. Each mother yielded over 9.5 million TCR beta CDR3 reads and each child 3 million to 3.5 million reads. TCR recombination output is similarly shaped by thymic selection in related and unrelated pairs, with a minor effect exerted by inherited differences. Related mother-child pairs always showed normalized repertoire overlap that was slightly higher than in unrelated mother-child pairs, though the difference was never significant. Persistent microchimeric T cell clones were not detected, at a sensitivity of roughly 100 clones per million clonotypes. To look for features that set related mother-child pairs apart from unrelated individuals, the researchers ran deep NGS to compare the TCR beta repertoires of mothers and children. On average, the children were roughly 11 +/- 4 years old, while the mothers were around 40 +/- 4 years old. Libraries were sequenced on Illumina HiSeq 2000 with 100+100 nt paired-end reads after adapter ligation with NEBNext reagents. Mother and child libraries were prepared a month apart and sequenced in separate runs to prevent cross-contamination. Between about 500,000 and 2,300,000 distinct TCR beta clonotypes were identified per donor. Naive TCR beta clonotypes were estimated from low-frequency clonotypes matched to each donor's FACS-determined naive share, without sorting.

This sequence originates from a boy aged 10-17 years in good health. The specimen sequenced was blood.

In nucleotides, the sequence is TGCAGTGCTAGAGACCCCTGGACTAGCGGGGGGATCCCATCAGATACGCAGTATTTT. Translated, it gives CSARDPWTSGGIPSDTQYF. The rearrangement combines TRBV20-1 with TRBJ2-3; 14 central nucleotides agree with TRBD2. The CDR3 holds 19 amino acids from the cysteine to the phenylalanine. Only the CDR3 DNA is retained, 57 bases long and in frame from the first base. Taken from the germline V gene (reference sequence), the CDR1 and CDR2 loops are DFQATT and SNEGSKA. V trim: 0 bases; J trim: 4 bases; unmatched bases: 12.